The 8 T cell receptor beta chains below come from one sample, sequenced in a study of lymphopenia after photon versus proton radiotherapy. Sequencing used immunoSEQ multiplex PCR; TCRdb keeps in-frame clones, though not all of them. The sample has around 29,000 clones, approximately 80% seen once. The source was peripheral blood, collected from a patient treated with proton-based radiotherapy. Source of these receptors: a woman between 65 and 79 years old with pancreatic cancer.

The chain links TRBV6-6 to TRBJ2-3, with a weak D call TRBD1 (5 bases). CDR1 is MNHNY, CDR2 SVGAGI, per germline (reference sequence). V was pared by 11 bases and J by 7 bases, with 19 bases between. The CDR3 contains 13 residues. In DNA, the CDR3 is TGTGCCGGCCAGGGAACGATTGGAAATACGCAGTATTTT. This codes for CAGQGTIGNTQYF.

The chain links TRBV19 to TRBJ1-2, with D uncertain. Germline CDR1 is LNHDA and CDR2 is SQIVND (reference sequence). V gave up 5 bases and J gave up 2 bases, with 6 bases separating them. The length of the CDR3 is 12 residues. CDR3 nucleotide sequence: TGTGCCAGTAGTCAGGAAAACTATGGCTACACCTTC. It specifies CASSQENYGYTF. The variable domain in full, with the rest retrieved from reference TRBV19 and TRBJ1-2, is DGGITQSPKYLFRKEGQNVTLSCEQNLNHDAMYWYRQDPGQGLRLIYYSQIVNDFQKGDIAEGYSVSREKKESFPLTVTSAQKNPTAFYLCASSQENYGYTFGSGTRLTVV.

This clone came up once. The V gene is TRBV19, the J gene TRBJ1-4, with D possibly TRBD1 on 5 matching bases. The CDR3 consists of 17 residues. The germline gives CDR1 LNHDA, CDR2 SQIVND (reference sequence). V was pared by 5 bases and J by 0 bases, with 16 bases between. The CDR3 sequence is CASSADWGRATNEKLFF. CDR3 sequence (DNA): TGTGCCAGTAGTGCTGATTGGGGCCGCGCAACTAATGAAAAACTGTTTTTT.

This clone was seen only a few times. This CDR3 is CASSQETRSGGLSDTQYF. DNA of the CDR3: TGCGCCAGCAGCCAAGAGACCAGAAGTGGGGGTTTATCAGATACGCAGTATTTT. V usage is TRBV4-3 and J usage is TRBJ2-3; either TRBD1 or TRBD2 may fit D (5 bases each). V lost 0 bases and J 4 bases, leaving 20 bases between the germline ends. CDR3 length equals 18 residues. Germline CDR1 and CDR2: LGHNA and YSLEER.

This clone showed up just a few times. The J gene is TRBJ2-3, the V gene TRBV9; 7 bases align to TRBD2. The CDR3 runs 15 residues. The trim removed 3 bases at V and 2 bases at J, leaving 6 bases unmatched. The germline V gene has CDR1 SGDLS and CDR2 YYNGEE. DNA of the CDR3: TGTGCCAGCAGCGCATGGGACTACTTCACAGATACGCAGTATTTT. It encodes CASSAWDYFTDTQYF. Full variable domain (rest looked up from reference TRBV9 and TRBJ2-3): DSGVTQTPKHLITATGQRVTLRCSPRSGDLSVYWYQQSLDQGLQFLIQYYNGEERAKGNILERFSAQQFPDLHSELNLSSLELGDSALYFCASSAWDYFTDTQYFGPGTRLTVL.

In this sample, this clone turned up a few times. The rearrangement joins TRBV25-1 to TRBJ2-2; D possibly corresponds to TRBD1 (5 bases). CDR1 and CDR2 (germline): MGHDK, SYGVNS. This CDR3 has 15 residues. Trimming removed 8 bases at V and 7 bases at J, with 20 bases between. The CDR3 DNA reads as TGTGCCAGCTGTCCATTCAACAGGCTGGACGGGGAGCTGTTTTTT. Its translation: CASCPFNRLDGELFF.

This clone was counted a single time. This CDR3 is CASRNRDSGNTIYF. The DNA of the CDR3 is TGTGCCAGCAGGAACAGGGACTCTGGAAACACCATATATTTT. The chain combines TRBV28 with TRBJ1-3; the D gene is possibly TRBD1 (6 bases). The V end was cut by 6 bases, the J end by 0 bases, with 9 bases between. CDR3 size: 14 residues. Germline lookup yields CDR1 MDHEN and CDR2 SYDVKM.

V and J are TRBV6-6 and TRBJ2-5; a weak D match, TRBD2 (5 bases). The CDR3 extends over 16 amino acids. The V and J ends lost 7 bases and 4 bases respectively, with 22 bases between them. Germline assignment: CDR1 MNHNY and CDR2 SVGAGI (reference sequence). This chain's CDR3 is CASTFGPLRGRETQYF. The CDR3 bases are TGTGCCAGCACTTTTGGGCCGTTAAGAGGGCGAGAGACCCAGTACTTC.